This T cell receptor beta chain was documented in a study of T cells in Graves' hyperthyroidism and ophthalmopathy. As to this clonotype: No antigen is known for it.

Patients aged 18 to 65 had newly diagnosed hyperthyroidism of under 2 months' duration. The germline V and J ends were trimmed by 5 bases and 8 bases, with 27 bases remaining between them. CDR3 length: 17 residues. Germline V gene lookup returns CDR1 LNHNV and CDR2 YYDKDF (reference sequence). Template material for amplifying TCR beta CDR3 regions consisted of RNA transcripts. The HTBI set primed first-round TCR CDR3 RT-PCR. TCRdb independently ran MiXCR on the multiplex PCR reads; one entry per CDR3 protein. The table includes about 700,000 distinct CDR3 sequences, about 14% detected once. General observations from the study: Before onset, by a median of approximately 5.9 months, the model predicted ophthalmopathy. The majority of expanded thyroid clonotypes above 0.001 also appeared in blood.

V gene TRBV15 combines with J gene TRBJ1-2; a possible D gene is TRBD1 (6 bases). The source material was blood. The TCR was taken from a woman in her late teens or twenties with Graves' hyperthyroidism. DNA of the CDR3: TGTGCCACCAGCGAGTTACCGGCGGGGGCTACCCGGCAGGGCTACACCTTC. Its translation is CATSELPAGATRQGYTF.